A single sample is the source of the 16 T cell receptor beta chains below, sequenced in a study of blood T cell repertoires in COVID-19 (dated by TCRdb to between 2020 and 2021). The library was generated by the immunoSEQ multiplex PCR assay. As stored in TCRdb, this immuneACCESS dataset retains in-frame rearrangements with V and J assigned. A fraction of the clones does not appear; measured against another copy, unresolved V genes explain less than half of the discrepancy, and the remainder lacks a known reason. This sample has approximately 250,000 clones in its table, and approximately 86% of those were observed once. The ten biggest clones cover about 3.5% of the sample. Sequencing was done on a sample of peripheral blood. The receptors shown here come from a man younger than 30 with active or convalescent COVID-19.

J is TRBJ2-7 and V is TRBV2, with 8 bases that match TRBD1. V lost 11 bases to trimming and J lost 1 base; unmatched junction nucleotides: 4. Germline V gives CDR1 SNHLY, CDR2 FYNNEI. The CDR3 is made up of 12 amino acids. The CDR3 protein is CASRDRSYEQYF. Written as DNA, the CDR3 is TGTGCCTCCCGGGACAGGTCCTACGAGCAGTACTTC.

The V and J genes are TRBV2 and TRBJ1-2; 7 bases agree with TRBD1. CDR1 and CDR2 (germline): SNHLY, FYNNEI. The CDR3 loop spans 14 amino acids. J lost 4 bases, V lost 6 bases, and 8 bases had no gene match. CDR3 sequence: CASSMTGSSYGYTF. For the CDR3, the DNA is TGTGCCAGCAGCATGACAGGGTCGTCCTATGGCTACACCTTC.

This clone came up once. This sequence joins TRBV3-1 (or the pseudogene TRBV3-2) and TRBJ2-6; tentatively, D is TRBD1 (5 bases). The CDR3 is made up of 16 amino acids. The germline CDR1 and CDR2 sequences are LGHDT and YNNKEL (reference sequence). The V and J ends lost 1 base and 4 bases respectively, with 11 bases between them. The CDR3 DNA reads TGTGCCAGCAGCCAAGTGCAGGGTATCGGGGCCAACGTCCTGACTTTC. This sequence encodes CASSQVQGIGANVLTF.

This CDR3 is CASREDRSYQETQYF. Written as DNA, the CDR3 is TGCGCCAGCCGAGAAGACAGGAGTTACCAAGAGACCCAGTACTTC. The V call is TRBV5-1, the J call TRBJ2-5, with D possibly being TRBD1 (6 bases). Per the germline V gene, CDR1 is SGHRS and CDR2 is YFSETQ. V lost 7 bases to trimming and J lost 0 bases, with 16 bases between them. The CDR3 is made up of 15 amino acids. The full variable domain, rest sourced from reference TRBV5-1 and TRBJ2-5, is KAGVTQTPRYLIKTRGQQVTLSCSPISGHRSVSWYQQTPGQGLQFLFEYFSETQRNKGNFPGRFSGRQFSNSRSEMNVSTLELGDSALYLCASREDRSYQETQYFGPGTRLLVL.

DNA for the CDR3: TGTGTCAGAAGGCCTCTAAACAGCAATTCACCCCTCCACTTT. As protein: CVRRPLNSNSPLHF. V is TRBV7-5 and J is TRBJ1-6; the D call TRBD1 from the table was never checked on the DNA. TRBV7-5 is described as a pseudogene. The CDR3 runs 14 residues.

This clone was detected ten times or more. The chain combines TRBV3-1 (or the pseudogene TRBV3-2) with TRBJ2-5; a weak D match, TRBD2 (7 bases). Trimming removed 3 bases at V and 1 base at J, with 21 bases between. The CDR3 contains 18 residues. CDR1 is LGHDT and CDR2 is YNNKEL in the germline V gene (reference sequence). CDR3 nucleotides: TGTGCCAGCAGCCAGCGAAGGTTGGGCGGGGGCCCCCAAGAGACCCAGTACTTC. It encodes CASSQRRLGGGPQETQYF.

This clone is a singleton in its sample. The chain links TRBV28 to TRBJ2-6; D ambiguous. CDR3 length equals 16 residues. The germline CDR1 and CDR2 sequences are MDHEN and SYDVKM. V shed 2 bases and J shed 2 bases, with 10 bases lying between them. DNA of the CDR3: TGTGCCAGCAGTTTAAATACTGCCACTGGGGCCAACGTCCTGACTTTC. Translation: CASSLNTATGANVLTF.

In nucleotides, the CDR3 is TGCAGCGTTGAATGGACAGGTGGCGGAAACACCATATATTTT. It encodes CSVEWTGGGNTIYF. The chain recombines TRBV29-1 with TRBJ1-3; 7 bases are shared with TRBD1. V shed 2 bases, J shed 4 bases, and the junction held 5 bases outside the gene matches. The CDR3 totals 14 residues. Germline values: CDR1 SQVTM, CDR2 ANQGSEA.

The chain employs TRBV30 and TRBJ2-7, with 7 nucleotides matching TRBD2. V lost 0 bases, J lost 9 bases, and 8 bases stayed unmatched. Per the germline V gene, CDR1 is GTSNPN and CDR2 is SVGIG (reference sequence). The CDR3 is 13 residues long. CDR3 sequence: CAWSVVSSGGQYF. The CDR3 nucleotides read TGTGCCTGGAGTGTAGTTTCATCGGGGGGGCAGTACTTC.

The gene calls are TRBV9 and TRBJ1-2, with D possibly being TRBD1 (5 bases). CDR1 is SGDLS, CDR2 YYNGEE, per germline. V lost 4 bases to trimming and J lost 5 bases, with 9 bases between them. The CDR3 runs to 12 residues. The CDR3 nucleotides are TGTGCCAGCAGCCTAGACAGATATGGCTACACCTTC. Protein sequence: CASSLDRYGYTF.

This clone was recorded once. This chain links TRBV5-1 with TRBJ2-1; 7 positions agree with TRBD2. This CDR3 region has 17 residues. Germline V gene sequence: CDR1 SGHRS, CDR2 YFSETQ. The V gene end was trimmed by 2 bases and the J gene end by 6 bases; junction bases not matched to a gene: 14. In nucleotides, the CDR3 is TGCGCCAGCAGCTTACGAATAGCGGGCGATGTCTCCAATGAGCAGTTCTTC. Its protein product is CASSLRIAGDVSNEQFF.

This clone came up a few times. The chain combines TRBV6-2 or TRBV6-3 with TRBJ2-2; 10 nucleotides agree with TRBD2. CDR3 length: 16 residues. The ends lost 3 bases at V and 6 bases at J; junction bases unmatched: 7. Germline V CDR1 and CDR2: MNHEY, SVGEGT. CDR3 sequence reads: CASSYGLAVLSGELFF. CDR3 sequence (DNA): TGTGCCAGCAGTTATGGACTAGCGGTTTTGTCCGGGGAGCTGTTTTTT.

The chain combines TRBV15 with TRBJ1-2; perhaps TRBD1 as D (6 bases). Trimming took off 5 bases at V and 4 bases at J, with 11 bases between the two ends. CDR3 length: 13 residues. Germline V gives CDR1 LNHNV, CDR2 YYDKDF (reference sequence). The CDR3 here is CATSGSRGYGYTF. Written as DNA, the CDR3 is TGTGCCACCAGCGGAAGCAGGGGCTATGGCTACACCTTC.

J is TRBJ1-6 and V is TRBV28; 7 nucleotides agree with TRBD1. Germline V gene lookup returns CDR1 MDHEN and CDR2 SYDVKM. The J segment lost 8 bases and the V segment lost 5 bases, leaving 9 bases of the junction unmatched. CDR3 length equals 15 residues. In nucleotides, the CDR3 is TGTGCCAGCAGTCCCTTGGGACAGAATCATTCACCCCTCCACTTT. It translates to CASSPLGQNHSPLHF.

The chain has TRBV7-9 and TRBJ1-2, with D uncertain. Germline CDR1 and CDR2: SEHNR and FQNEAQ (reference sequence). V lost 5 bases and J lost 5, with 9 bases in between. The CDR3 totals 12 residues. The CDR3 protein is CASSQNFYGYTF. Here the CDR3 DNA reads TGTGCCAGCAGCCAAAACTTTTATGGCTACACCTTC.

This chain joins TRBV7-9 and TRBJ2-1; TRBD2 aligns across 7 bases. CDR3 length equals 14 residues. Germline V gene sequence: CDR1 SEHNR, CDR2 FQNEAQ (reference sequence). Trimming removed 5 bases from V and 9 bases from J; junction bases left unmatched: 10. CDR3 nucleotide sequence: TGTGCCAGCAGCGTGGGGGGGTATGCGACTGAGCAGTTCTTC. Translated, it gives CASSVGGYATEQFF.